The clone carrying this TCR beta chain was counted between two and nine times. In the original analysis: Estimation of nucleated cell counts was performed using reference gene primer amplification. Only in-frame clones appear in the TCRdb table, and some are missing; sequencing was by immunoSEQ multiplex PCR. From that table come the V and J calls and clone size; the DNA was used to work out D and trimming. This sample has some 390,000 clones, with 75% to 90% found just once. These data are taken from a study of blood T cell repertoires in COVID-19. In the study overall: Acute-phase and convalescent COVID-19 samples originated in the United States, Italy and Spain.

Donors of Cohort 3 who recovered were those that had two negative PCRs, clearance, or symptom resolution. Germline-derived CDR1 and CDR2 are LGHDT and YNNKEL (reference sequence). The CDR3 spans 12 residues. V lost 0 bases and J 6 bases, leaving 6 bases between the germline ends. Sequences were obtained from PBMCs or T cells enriched from blood (not recorded which). The V and J genes are TRBV3-1 (or the pseudogene TRBV3-2) and TRBJ2-7; TRBD2 might be the D (5 bases). The sequence came from a man aged 25 to 45 who had recovered from COVID-19. CDR3 sequence (DNA): TGTGCCAGCAGCCAAGAACGGGGCGAGCAGTACTTC. It encodes CASSQERGEQYF.